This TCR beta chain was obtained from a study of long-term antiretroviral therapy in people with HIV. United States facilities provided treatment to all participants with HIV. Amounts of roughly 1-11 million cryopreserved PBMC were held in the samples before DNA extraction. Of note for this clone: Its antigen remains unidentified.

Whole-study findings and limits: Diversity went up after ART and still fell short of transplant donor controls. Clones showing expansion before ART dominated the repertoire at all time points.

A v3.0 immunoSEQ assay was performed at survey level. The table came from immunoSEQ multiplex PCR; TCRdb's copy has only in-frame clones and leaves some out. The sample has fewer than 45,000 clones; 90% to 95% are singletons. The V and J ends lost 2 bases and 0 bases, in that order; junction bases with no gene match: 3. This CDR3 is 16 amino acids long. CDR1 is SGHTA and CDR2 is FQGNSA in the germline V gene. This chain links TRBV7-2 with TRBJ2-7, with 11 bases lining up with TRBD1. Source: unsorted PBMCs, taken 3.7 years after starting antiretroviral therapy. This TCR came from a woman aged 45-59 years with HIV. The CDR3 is CASSLSGTGGSYEQYF. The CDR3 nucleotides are TGTGCCAGCAGCTTAAGCGGGACAGGGGGCTCCTACGAGCAGTACTTC.